This T cell receptor beta chain appears in the sequencing data of a study of control samples from healthy donors and cancer patients. Per the germline V gene, CDR1 is MDHEN and CDR2 is SYDVKM. The CDR3 is 15 residues long. Trimming took off 3 bases at V and 5 bases at J, with 14 bases between the two ends. TCRdb's copy holds only in-frame clones and misses some; the assay was immunoSEQ multiplex PCR. The sample includes roughly 130,000 clones, approximately 91% of them seen just once. The source is a man in his fifties or sixties in good health. The sample was blood. The gene calls are TRBV28 and TRBJ1-5; D is perhaps TRBD1 (6 bases). CDR3 sequence (DNA): TGTGCCAGCAGTTTGGGGGGGGCAATGCATCAGCCCCAGCATTTT. Translated, it gives CASSLGGAMHQPQHF.